The T cell receptor (beta chain) under discussion was sequenced for a study of T cell changes during pregnancy in multiple sclerosis. Clones were sequenced by immunoSEQ multiplex PCR, and TCRdb holds only the in-frame ones, with some missing. This sample has fewer than 110,000 clones, with roughly 92% found just once. CDR1 is MRHNA and CDR2 is SNTAGT in the germline V gene. With 5 bases clipped from V and 4 bases from J, the junction kept 12 bases outside the gene matches. CDR3 length equals 16 residues. The specimen was peripheral blood, collected in the third trimester of pregnancy. This TCR came from a female donor in good health, enrolled as a control in a pregnancy study. The V and J genes are TRBV6-4 and TRBJ2-3; 7 positions agree with TRBD2. Here the CDR3 reads CASSRAGTRGADTQYF. CDR3 bases: TGTGCCAGCAGTCGAGCCGGGACCCGGGGGGCAGATACGCAGTATTTT.